A selection of T cell receptor beta chains follows, all from one sample in a study of blood T cell repertoires in COVID-19. Assay: immunoSEQ multiplex PCR; the TCRdb copy retains only in-frame clones and omits some. The sample carries some 130,000 clones, 70% to 85% recorded once. Input material: peripheral blood. Source of these receptors: a man aged 55 to 70 with acute or convalescent COVID-19. Both conserved end residues are part of each CDR3. A D gene is named only where the DNA matches it firmly. Clone size appears in some rows only: once, few, many, or a class for an expanded clone.

abundance: once; d_gene: TRBD2; v_gene: TRBV28; j_gene: TRBJ2-5; CDR3nt: TGTGCCAGCAACGATAGCGGGGACGTCCAAGAGACCCAGTACTTC; CDR3aa: CASNDSGDVQETQYF
abundance: NA; d_gene: NA; v_gene: TRBV11-2; j_gene: TRBJ2-7; CDR3nt: TGTGCCAGCAGCCGCACTAGGAACGAGCAGTACTTC; CDR3aa: CASSRTRNEQYF
abundance: NA; d_gene: TRBD1; v_gene: TRBV27; j_gene: TRBJ2-5; CDR3nt: TGTGCCAGCAGTACCCCGGGACAGTACCAAGAGACCCAGTACTTC; CDR3aa: CASSTPGQYQETQYF
abundance: NA; d_gene: NA; v_gene: TRBV30; j_gene: TRBJ2-4; CDR3nt: TGTGCCTGGAGTCCGGACACTTTAAAAAACATTCAGTACTTC; CDR3aa: CAWSPDTLKNIQYF
abundance: NA; d_gene: NA; v_gene: TRBV5-4; j_gene: TRBJ2-2; CDR3nt: TGTGCCAGCACCTGGAGGGCGGCGAACACCGGGGAGCTGTTTTTT; CDR3aa: CASTWRAANTGELFF
abundance: NA; d_gene: TRBD1; v_gene: TRBV10-3; j_gene: TRBJ2-1; CDR3nt: TGTGCCATCAGTGCTGACAGGGATAGGGGAGAGCAGTTCTTC; CDR3aa: CAISADRDRGEQFF
abundance: NA; d_gene: TRBD1; v_gene: TRBV7-9; j_gene: TRBJ1-4; CDR3nt: TGTGCCAGCAGCGTAGGACAGGGGCGTTTAAATGAAAAACTGTTTTTT; CDR3aa: CASSVGQGRLNEKLFF
abundance: NA; d_gene: NA; v_gene: TRBV4-3; j_gene: TRBJ1-5; CDR3nt: TGCGCCAGCAGCCAATCCCGGGATCAGCCCCAGCATTTT; CDR3aa: CASSQSRDQPQHF
abundance: NA; d_gene: TRBD2; v_gene: TRBV7-2; j_gene: TRBJ2-5; CDR3nt: TGTGCCAGCAGCCCAACCGGGAGGGCCGGGGGAGAGACCCAGTACTTC; CDR3aa: CASSPTGRAGGETQYF
abundance: few; d_gene: TRBD1; v_gene: TRBV28; j_gene: TRBJ1-2; CDR3nt: TGTGCCAGCAGTCAGGGGGCACGGGAGACAAACTATGGCTACACCTTC; CDR3aa: CASSQGARETNYGYTF
abundance: NA; d_gene: NA; v_gene: TRBV28; j_gene: TRBJ1-5; CDR3nt: TGTGCCAGCAGTCCACCACAGGGTACGGGCAATCAGCCCCAGCATTTT; CDR3aa: CASSPPQGTGNQPQHF
abundance: NA; d_gene: TRBD2; v_gene: TRBV7-2; j_gene: TRBJ2-1; CDR3nt: TGTGCCAGCAGCTTACCGGGAGGGGCTAGCGGAAACAATGAGCAGTTCTTC; CDR3aa: CASSLPGGASGNNEQFF
abundance: NA; d_gene: TRBD1; v_gene: TRBV19; j_gene: TRBJ1-2; CDR3nt: TGTGCCAGTATGGGACAGGGGGCTCGTGGCTACACCTTC; CDR3aa: CASMGQGARGYTF
abundance: NA; d_gene: TRBD1; v_gene: TRBV19; j_gene: TRBJ2-3; CDR3nt: TGTGCCAGTAGTGTGGGACAGGGATACGGTACGCAGTATTTT; CDR3aa: CASSVGQGYGTQYF
abundance: NA; d_gene: TRBD2; v_gene: TRBV28; j_gene: TRBJ2-7; CDR3nt: TGTGCCAGCAGTCTCATCGGACTAGCGGGTAACTCCTACGAGCAGTACTTC; CDR3aa: CASSLIGLAGNSYEQYF
abundance: NA; d_gene: NA; v_gene: TRBV9; j_gene: TRBJ1-1; CDR3nt: TGTGCCAGCAGCGTTTCGGGGTCGAACACTGAAGCTTTCTTT; CDR3aa: CASSVSGSNTEAFF
abundance: NA; d_gene: NA; v_gene: TRBV18; j_gene: TRBJ2-1; CDR3nt: TGTGCCAGTCGACAGAGCTCCTACAATGAGCAGTTCTTC; CDR3aa: CASRQSSYNEQFF
abundance: NA; d_gene: TRBD1; v_gene: TRBV12-3/TRBV12-4; j_gene: TRBJ1-1; CDR3nt: TGTGCCAGCAGTTTGGGAGGGACAGGGGCATCTTTCTTT; CDR3aa: CASSLGGTGASFF
abundance: few; d_gene: TRBD2; v_gene: TRBV7-2; j_gene: TRBJ2-1; CDR3nt: TGTGCCAGCAGCTTAGCCCTAGCGGGATCCTACAATGAGCAGTTCTTC; CDR3aa: CASSLALAGSYNEQFF
abundance: once; d_gene: NA; v_gene: TRBV6-2/TRBV6-3; j_gene: TRBJ1-6; CDR3nt: TGTGCCAGCAGTTACGAGTTCTCCTATAATTCACCCCTCCACTTT; CDR3aa: CASSYEFSYNSPLHF
abundance: medium-sized; d_gene: NA; v_gene: TRBV4-3; j_gene: TRBJ2-7; CDR3nt: TGCGCCAGCAGCCAAGATGCTAGCTACGAGCAGTACTTC; CDR3aa: CASSQDASYEQYF
abundance: NA; d_gene: NA; v_gene: TRBV5-4; j_gene: TRBJ2-1; CDR3nt: TGTGCCAGCAGCGGCGGAACCTTCAATGAGCAGTTCTTC; CDR3aa: CASSGGTFNEQFF
abundance: NA; d_gene: TRBD2; v_gene: TRBV6-2/TRBV6-3; j_gene: TRBJ2-1; CDR3nt: TGTGCCAGCAGTTACTCGAGCGGGAGCAATGAGCAGTTCTTC; CDR3aa: CASSYSSGSNEQFF
abundance: NA; d_gene: NA; v_gene: TRBV25-1; j_gene: TRBJ2-5; CDR3nt: TGTGCCAGCAGAAGACAGGAAGAGACCCAGTACTTC; CDR3aa: CASRRQEETQYF
abundance: NA; d_gene: NA; v_gene: TRBV2; j_gene: TRBJ1-2; CDR3nt: TGTGCCAGCAGTGGAGGGCAGGATTTTGCCTATGGCTACACCTTC; CDR3aa: CASSGGQDFAYGYTF
abundance: NA; d_gene: TRBD1; v_gene: TRBV27; j_gene: TRBJ1-1; CDR3nt: TGTGCCAGCAGTTTTACCGGGACAGATAACCTGATGCGGATCTTT; CDR3aa: CASSFTGTDNLMRIF
abundance: NA; d_gene: NA; v_gene: TRBV19; j_gene: TRBJ1-5; CDR3nt: TGTGCCAGTAGTCCGCAAGCCCCCCGAAATCAGCCCCAGCATTTT; CDR3aa: CASSPQAPRNQPQHF
abundance: NA; d_gene: NA; v_gene: TRBV5-1; j_gene: TRBJ2-5; CDR3nt: TGCGCCAGCAGCTCCGACAGGTTCCAAGAGACCCAGTACTTC; CDR3aa: CASSSDRFQETQYF
abundance: NA; d_gene: NA; v_gene: TRBV18; j_gene: TRBJ1-5; CDR3nt: TGTGCCAGCTCCGTAGGGGCGGACCAGCCCCAGCATTTT; CDR3aa: CASSVGADQPQHF
abundance: NA; d_gene: NA; v_gene: TRBV6-5; j_gene: TRBJ1-1; CDR3nt: TGTGCCCTAAAGCCGGGAAACACTGAAGCTTTCTTT; CDR3aa: CALKPGNTEAFF
abundance: few; d_gene: TRBD1; v_gene: TRBV28; j_gene: TRBJ1-2; CDR3nt: TGTGCCAGCAGAGTAAGCAGGGGGGTCGGCTACACCTTC; CDR3aa: CASRVSRGVGYTF
abundance: NA; d_gene: NA; v_gene: TRBV28; j_gene: TRBJ1-1; CDR3nt: TGTGCCAGCAGTTTAGGGGTGAAAACAGGCGAAGCTTTCTTT; CDR3aa: CASSLGVKTGEAFF
abundance: NA; d_gene: TRBD1; v_gene: TRBV18; j_gene: TRBJ2-7; CDR3nt: TGTGCCAGCACCCTCGACAGGGGCGACGAGCAGTACTTC; CDR3aa: CASTLDRGDEQYF
abundance: NA; d_gene: TRBD2; v_gene: TRBV18; j_gene: TRBJ2-1; CDR3nt: TGTGCCAGCTCGCCGACTAGCCCGGTGGCCTACAATGAGCAGTTCTTC; CDR3aa: CASSPTSPVAYNEQFF
abundance: NA; d_gene: TRBD2; v_gene: TRBV6-6; j_gene: TRBJ2-1; CDR3nt: TGTGCCAGCAGTTACCCCCTAGCGGAAAGTGATGAGCAGTTCTTC; CDR3aa: CASSYPLAESDEQFF
abundance: NA; d_gene: NA; v_gene: TRBV5-5; j_gene: TRBJ1-1; CDR3nt: TGTGCCAGCAGCTTGGAGCCGGGGTTGGCCACTGAAGCTTTCTTT; CDR3aa: CASSLEPGLATEAFF
abundance: once; d_gene: NA; v_gene: TRBV12-3/TRBV12-4; j_gene: TRBJ1-1; CDR3nt: TGTGCCAGCAGTTTCAGGGGCGAAGCTTTCTTT; CDR3aa: CASSFRGEAFF
abundance: NA; d_gene: NA; v_gene: TRBV27; j_gene: TRBJ2-1; CDR3nt: TGTGCCAGCAGTTTTGAGGGCCGTTCCTACAATGAGCAGTTCTTC; CDR3aa: CASSFEGRSYNEQFF
abundance: NA; d_gene: NA; v_gene: TRBV6-5; j_gene: TRBJ2-5; CDR3nt: TGTGCCAGCAATATACCGGGTCGAGAGACCCAGTACTTC; CDR3aa: CASNIPGRETQYF
abundance: NA; d_gene: TRBD1; v_gene: TRBV11-2; j_gene: TRBJ2-3; CDR3nt: TGTGCCAGCAGCTTCCTGACAGGGGTCGGAGATACGCAGTATTTT; CDR3aa: CASSFLTGVGDTQYF
abundance: NA; d_gene: NA; v_gene: TRBV7-2; j_gene: TRBJ2-3; CDR3nt: TGTGCCAGCAGCATTGGGAGTGCCCCGGATACGCAGTATTTT; CDR3aa: CASSIGSAPDTQYF
abundance: NA; d_gene: NA; v_gene: TRBV19; j_gene: TRBJ1-5; CDR3nt: TGTGCCAGCTCCGGGTCCGGCGGCAATCAGCCCCAGCATTTT; CDR3aa: CASSGSGGNQPQHF
abundance: NA; d_gene: TRBD2; v_gene: TRBV5-1; j_gene: TRBJ2-7; CDR3nt: TGCGCCAGCAGCTTCGGACTAGAAGACGAGCAGTACTTC; CDR3aa: CASSFGLEDEQYF
abundance: NA; d_gene: TRBD1; v_gene: TRBV6-5; j_gene: TRBJ1-2; CDR3nt: TGTGCCAGCAAGCAGACAGGGGGTGACTATGGCTACACCTTC; CDR3aa: CASKQTGGDYGYTF
abundance: NA; d_gene: TRBD1; v_gene: TRBV19; j_gene: TRBJ2-2; CDR3nt: TGTGCCAGTCGGAGGGGACAGGGGAGAGGGGAGCTGTTTTTT; CDR3aa: CASRRGQGRGELFF
abundance: NA; d_gene: NA; v_gene: TRBV5-3; j_gene: TRBJ2-7; CDR3nt: TGTGCCACCGACAGCTACGAGCAGTACTTC; CDR3aa: CATDSYEQYF